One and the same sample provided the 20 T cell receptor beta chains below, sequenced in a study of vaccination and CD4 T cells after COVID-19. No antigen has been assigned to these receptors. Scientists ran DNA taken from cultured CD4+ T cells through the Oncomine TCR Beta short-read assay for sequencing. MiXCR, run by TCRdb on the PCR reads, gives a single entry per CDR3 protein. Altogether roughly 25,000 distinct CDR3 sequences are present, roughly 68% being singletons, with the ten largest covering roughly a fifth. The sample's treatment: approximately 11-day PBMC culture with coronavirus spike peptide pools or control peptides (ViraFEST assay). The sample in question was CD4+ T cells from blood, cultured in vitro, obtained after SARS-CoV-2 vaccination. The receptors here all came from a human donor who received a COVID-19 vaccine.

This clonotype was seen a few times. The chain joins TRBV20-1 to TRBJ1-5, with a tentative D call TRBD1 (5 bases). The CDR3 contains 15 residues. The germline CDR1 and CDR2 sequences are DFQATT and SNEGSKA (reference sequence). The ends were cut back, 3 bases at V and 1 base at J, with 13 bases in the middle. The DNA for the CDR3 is TGCAGTGCTAGCCCCTCCCAGGGAAGCAATCAGCCCCAGCATTTT. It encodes CSASPSQGSNQPQHF.

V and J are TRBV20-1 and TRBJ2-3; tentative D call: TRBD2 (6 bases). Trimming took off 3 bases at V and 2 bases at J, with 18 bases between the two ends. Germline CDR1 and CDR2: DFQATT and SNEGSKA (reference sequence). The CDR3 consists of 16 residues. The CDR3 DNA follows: TGCAGTGCTAGTAGGGCTGGCGGGGCATACACAGATACGCAGTATTTT. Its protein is CSASRAGGAYTDTQYF.

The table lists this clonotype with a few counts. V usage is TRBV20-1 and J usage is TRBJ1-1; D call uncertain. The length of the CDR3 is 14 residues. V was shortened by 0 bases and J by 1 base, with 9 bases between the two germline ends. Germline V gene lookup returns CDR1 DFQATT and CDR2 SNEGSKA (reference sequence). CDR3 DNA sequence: TGCAGTGCTAGAGATTTCCGGGAGAACACTGAAGCTTTCTTT. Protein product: CSARDFRENTEAFF.

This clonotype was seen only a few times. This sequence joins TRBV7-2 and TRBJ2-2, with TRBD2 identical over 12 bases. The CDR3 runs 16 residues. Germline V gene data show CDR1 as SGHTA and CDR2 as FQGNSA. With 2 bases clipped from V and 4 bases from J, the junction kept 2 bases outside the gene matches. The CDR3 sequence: CASSLLAGGGTGELFF. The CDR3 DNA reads TGTGCCAGCAGCTTACTAGCGGGGGGGGGCACCGGGGAGCTGTTTTTT.

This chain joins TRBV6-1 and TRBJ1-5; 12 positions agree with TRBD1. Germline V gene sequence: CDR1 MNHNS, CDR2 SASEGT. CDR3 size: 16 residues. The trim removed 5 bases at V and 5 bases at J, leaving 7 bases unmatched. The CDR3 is CASSTRDRGLHQPQHF. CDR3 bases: TGTGCCAGCAGTACCCGGGACAGGGGGCTCCATCAGCCCCAGCATTTT.

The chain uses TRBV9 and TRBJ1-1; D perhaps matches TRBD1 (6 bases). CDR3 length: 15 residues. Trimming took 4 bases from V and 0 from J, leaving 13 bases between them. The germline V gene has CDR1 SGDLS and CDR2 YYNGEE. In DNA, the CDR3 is TGTGCCAGCAGCTGGGGGCCCGAGATGAACACTGAAGCTTTCTTT. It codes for CASSWGPEMNTEAFF. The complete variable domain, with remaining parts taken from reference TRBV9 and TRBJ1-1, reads DSGVTQTPKHLITATGQRVTLRCSPRSGDLSVYWYQQSLDQGLQFLIQYYNGEERAKGNILERFSAQQFPDLHSELNLSSLELGDSALYFCASSWGPEMNTEAFFGQGTRLTVV.

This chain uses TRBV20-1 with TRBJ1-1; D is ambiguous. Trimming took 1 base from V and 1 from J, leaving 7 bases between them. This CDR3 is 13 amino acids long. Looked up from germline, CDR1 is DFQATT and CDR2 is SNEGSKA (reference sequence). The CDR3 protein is CSARVAGNTEAFF. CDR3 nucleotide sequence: TGCAGTGCTAGAGTCGCAGGGAACACTGAAGCTTTCTTT.

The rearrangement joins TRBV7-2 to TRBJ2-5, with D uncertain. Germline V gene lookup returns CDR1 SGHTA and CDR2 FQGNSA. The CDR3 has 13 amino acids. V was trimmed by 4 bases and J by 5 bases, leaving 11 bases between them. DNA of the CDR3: TGTGCCAGCAGCTCACCTTGGCTGGAGACCCAGTACTTC. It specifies CASSSPWLETQYF.

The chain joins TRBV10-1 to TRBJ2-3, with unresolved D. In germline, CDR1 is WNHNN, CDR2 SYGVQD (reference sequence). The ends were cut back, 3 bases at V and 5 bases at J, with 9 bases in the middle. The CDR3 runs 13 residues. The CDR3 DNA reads TGCGCCAGCAGTGAAAGTCCAGGAGATACGCAGTATTTT. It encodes CASSESPGDTQYF.

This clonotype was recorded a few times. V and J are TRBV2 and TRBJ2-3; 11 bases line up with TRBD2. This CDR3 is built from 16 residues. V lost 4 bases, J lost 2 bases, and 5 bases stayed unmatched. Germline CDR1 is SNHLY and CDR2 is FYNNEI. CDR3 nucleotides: TGTGCCAGCAGTGTACTAGCGGGAGAAAACACAGATACGCAGTATTTT. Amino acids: CASSVLAGENTDTQYF.

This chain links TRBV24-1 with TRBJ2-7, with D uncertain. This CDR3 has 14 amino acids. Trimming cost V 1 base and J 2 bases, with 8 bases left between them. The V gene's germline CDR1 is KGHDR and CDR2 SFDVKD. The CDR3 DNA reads TGTGCCACCAGTGATTTTCTAGGCGCCTACGAGCAGTACTTC. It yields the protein CATSDFLGAYEQYF.

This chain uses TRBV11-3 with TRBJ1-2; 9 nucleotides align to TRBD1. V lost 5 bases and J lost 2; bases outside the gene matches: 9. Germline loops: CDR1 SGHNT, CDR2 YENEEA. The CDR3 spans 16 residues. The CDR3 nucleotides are TGTGCCAGCAGCCAACAGGGGGCGGGGGTCAACTATGGCTACACCTTC. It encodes CASSQQGAGVNYGYTF.

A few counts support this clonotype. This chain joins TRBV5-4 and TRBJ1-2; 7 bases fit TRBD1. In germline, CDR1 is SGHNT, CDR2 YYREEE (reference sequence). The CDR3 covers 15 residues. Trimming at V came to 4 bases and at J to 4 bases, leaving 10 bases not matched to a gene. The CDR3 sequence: CASSQGQLGVYGYTF. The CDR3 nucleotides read TGTGCCAGCAGCCAGGGACAGCTTGGGGTCTATGGCTACACCTTC.

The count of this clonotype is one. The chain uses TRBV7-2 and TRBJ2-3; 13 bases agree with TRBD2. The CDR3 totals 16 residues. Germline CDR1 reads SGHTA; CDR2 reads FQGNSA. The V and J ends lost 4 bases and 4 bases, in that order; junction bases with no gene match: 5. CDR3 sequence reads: CASSSLAGGPADTQYF. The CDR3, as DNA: TGTGCCAGCAGCTCACTAGCGGGGGGGCCCGCAGATACGCAGTATTTT.

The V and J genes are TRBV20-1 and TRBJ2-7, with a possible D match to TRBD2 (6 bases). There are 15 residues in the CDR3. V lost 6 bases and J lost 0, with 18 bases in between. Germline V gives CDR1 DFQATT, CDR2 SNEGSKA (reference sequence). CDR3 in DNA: TGCAGTGCCCCGCCCCGGGGGTTATTCTCCTACGAGCAGTACTTC. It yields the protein CSAPPRGLFSYEQYF.

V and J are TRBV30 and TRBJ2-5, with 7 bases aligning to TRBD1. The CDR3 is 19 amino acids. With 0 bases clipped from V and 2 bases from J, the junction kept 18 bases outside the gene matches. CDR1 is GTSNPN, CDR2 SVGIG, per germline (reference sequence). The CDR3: CAWSVGLGQGDAVQETQYF. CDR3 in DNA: TGTGCCTGGAGTGTTGGGCTTGGGCAGGGGGACGCCGTTCAAGAGACCCAGTACTTC.

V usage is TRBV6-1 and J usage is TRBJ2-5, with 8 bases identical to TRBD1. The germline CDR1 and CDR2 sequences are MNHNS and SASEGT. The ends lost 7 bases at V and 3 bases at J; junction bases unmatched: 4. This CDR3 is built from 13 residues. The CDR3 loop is CASTPGQEETQYF. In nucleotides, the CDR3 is TGTGCCAGCACTCCGGGACAGGAAGAGACCCAGTACTTC.

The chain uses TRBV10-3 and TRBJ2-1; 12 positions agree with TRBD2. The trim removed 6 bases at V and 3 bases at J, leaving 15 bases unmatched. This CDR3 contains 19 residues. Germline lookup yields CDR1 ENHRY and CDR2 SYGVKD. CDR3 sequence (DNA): TGTGCCATCAGCGACTCGACTAGCGGGGGCCACTCGCTCTACAATGAGCAGTTCTTC. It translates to CAISDSTSGGHSLYNEQFF.

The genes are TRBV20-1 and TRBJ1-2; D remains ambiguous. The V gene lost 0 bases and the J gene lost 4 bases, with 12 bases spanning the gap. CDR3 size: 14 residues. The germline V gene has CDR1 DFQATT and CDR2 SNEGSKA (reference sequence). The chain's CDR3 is CSAREDLRGYGYTF. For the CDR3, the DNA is TGCAGTGCTAGAGAGGATCTTCGGGGCTATGGCTACACCTTC.

The CDR3 reads CASSIGAGEDTEAFF. CDR3 in DNA: TGTGCCAGTAGTATAGGCGCAGGGGAGGACACTGAAGCTTTCTTT. The J gene is TRBJ1-1, the V gene TRBV19; weak D call: TRBD1 (6 bases). Per the germline V gene, CDR1 is LNHDA and CDR2 is SQIVND (reference sequence). The CDR3 loop spans 15 amino acids. Trimming cost V 1 base and J 3 bases, with 12 bases left between them. Together with reference TRBV19 and TRBJ1-1, the CDR3 gives the full variable domain: DGGITQSPKYLFRKEGQNVTLSCEQNLNHDAMYWYRQDPGQGLRLIYYSQIVNDFQKGDIAEGYSVSREKKESFPLTVTSAQKNPTAFYLCASSIGAGEDTEAFFGQGTRLTVV.